Presented here are 19 T cell receptor beta chains from one specimen sequenced in a study of vaccination effects on CD4 cells after COVID-19. Following an approximately 10-day culture, CD4+ T cells were purified. Clones were read by immunoSEQ multiplex PCR, and TCRdb kept only the in-frame ones, dropping some. The table records tens of thousands of clones, roughly 74% of them present only once. These receptors are not linked to any known antigen. The starting material was CD4+ T cells from PBMCs cultured without peptide, obtained before COVID-19 vaccination. Receptors originate from a human donor who received a COVID-19 vaccine.

This clone was found a few times. The chain couples TRBV28 to TRBJ2-7, with D possibly TRBD2 on 6 matching bases. The CDR3 length is 13 residues. Germline-derived CDR1 and CDR2 are MDHEN and SYDVKM. Deletions cut 6 bases from V and 1 base from J, with 10 bases between. CDR3 amino acids: CASRLGTSYEQYF. The DNA of the CDR3 is TGTGCCAGCAGGTTAGGGACTTCCTACGAGCAGTACTTC.

V gene TRBV5-4 combines with J gene TRBJ2-7; 9 bases fit TRBD2. Trimming removed 4 bases from V and 0 bases from J; junction bases left unmatched: 5. From germline, CDR1 is SGHNT and CDR2 YYREEE (reference sequence). CDR3 length: 15 amino acids. Written as DNA, the CDR3 is TGTGCCAGCAGCCACCTTAGCGGGAGCTCCTACGAGCAGTACTTC. Translating it yields CASSHLSGSSYEQYF.

This clone was found a few times. The rearrangement links TRBV18 to TRBJ1-1; tentative D call: TRBD1 (5 bases). Per germline, CDR1 KGHSH and CDR2 LQKENI. The CDR3 loop spans 13 amino acids. V was cut by 0 bases and J by 10 bases, with 12 bases left in between. The CDR3 nucleotides read TGTGCCAGCTCACCACCGGGGCAAATGCGAGCTTTCTTT. This encodes CASSPPGQMRAFF.

V usage is TRBV12-3 or TRBV12-4 and J usage is TRBJ2-5, with TRBD1 as a possible D gene (6 bases). The V end was cut by 3 bases, the J end by 5 bases, with 7 bases between. This CDR3 region has 12 residues. For the CDR3, the DNA is TGTGCCAGCAGTTTGGGGGCGGAGACCCAGTACTTC. It is translated as CASSLGAETQYF.

The chain uses TRBV28 and TRBJ1-1; the D is unclear. V was cut by 6 bases and J by 6 bases, with 11 bases left in between. Germline V gene lookup returns CDR1 MDHEN and CDR2 SYDVKM. The CDR3 spans 12 residues. The CDR3 is CASSLRTAEAFF. The CDR3 bases are TGTGCCAGCAGCCTTAGGACCGCTGAAGCTTTCTTT.

Only a few counts were recorded for this clone. This chain connects TRBV7-9 to TRBJ1-2; TRBD1 is a possible D gene (6 bases). This CDR3 contains 19 residues. CDR1 and CDR2 from the germline V gene are SEHNR and FQNEAQ (reference sequence). Trimming took 3 bases from V and 2 from J, leaving 25 bases between them. CDR3 sequence: CASSFGTRLSQQHNYGYTF. As DNA, the CDR3 is TGTGCCAGCAGCTTTGGGACAAGGCTTTCCCAACAGCACAACTATGGCTACACCTTC.

The V and J genes are TRBV27 and TRBJ1-2; 11 bases match TRBD1. This CDR3 is 14 amino acids long. V dropped 3 bases and J dropped 5; count of bases not matched to a gene: 2. Germline assignment: CDR1 MNHEY and CDR2 SMNVEV (reference sequence). This CDR3 reads CASSFRDRGYGYTF. The CDR3 region has the DNA TGTGCCAGCAGTTTCCGGGACAGGGGGTATGGCTACACCTTC.

The chain couples TRBV7-9 to TRBJ2-5; D is undetermined. In germline, CDR1 is SEHNR, CDR2 FQNEAQ (reference sequence). V shed 2 bases and J shed 5 bases, with 15 bases lying between them. CDR3 length equals 15 residues. The CDR3 is CASSLPFAGLETQYF. DNA for the CDR3: TGTGCCAGCAGCTTACCTTTTGCAGGTTTGGAGACCCAGTACTTC.

This clone was picked up a small number of times. The rearrangement joins TRBV5-1 to TRBJ2-7; D is perhaps TRBD1 or TRBD2 (5 bases each). V lost 0 bases, J lost 5 bases, and 9 bases lay in between. CDR1 and CDR2 from the germline V gene are SGHRS and YFSETQ. The CDR3 contains 13 residues. The CDR3 DNA reads TGCGCCAGCAGCTTGGGGGGGAACGACGAGCAGTACTTC. This codes for CASSLGGNDEQYF.

The genes are TRBV2 and TRBJ2-7, with TRBD1 as a possible D gene (5 bases). The CDR3 is 12 amino acids. Trimming took off 3 bases at V and 6 bases at J, with 9 bases between the two ends. Germline assignment: CDR1 SNHLY and CDR2 FYNNEI. The CDR3 DNA reads TGTGCCAGCAGTGAGTACAGGACCGAGCAGTACTTC. Protein sequence: CASSEYRTEQYF.

The V call is TRBV5-5, the J call TRBJ1-2, with unresolved D. Trimming took 2 bases from V and 2 from J, leaving 19 bases between them. CDR1 SGHKS and CDR2 YYEKEE come from the germline V gene (reference sequence). This CDR3 has 17 amino acids. DNA of the CDR3: TGTGCCAGCAGCTTTGGTTCCCAGACCGTAAGGAACTATGGCTACACCTTC. As protein: CASSFGSQTVRNYGYTF.

The V gene is TRBV27, the J gene TRBJ2-1; D could derive from TRBD1 or TRBD2 (5 bases each). The V end lost 5 bases, the J end lost 1 base, and 18 bases lay between the germline ends. The CDR3 length is 17 residues. Germline V gives CDR1 MNHEY, CDR2 SMNVEV (reference sequence). CDR3 DNA sequence: TGTGCCAGCAGTACCGGCTGGGGGAAGGTGTCCTACAATGAGCAGTTCTTC. Protein sequence: CASSTGWGKVSYNEQFF.

This clone was observed a few times. The chain carries TRBV28 and TRBJ1-6; unclear D gene. V gave up 6 bases and J gave up 7 bases, with 16 bases separating them. The CDR3 extends over 15 amino acids. Germline values: CDR1 MDHEN, CDR2 SYDVKM. CDR3 coding DNA: TGTGCCAGCAGCCCCGACACCGTCGGGAATTCACCCCTCCACTTT. Its protein product is CASSPDTVGNSPLHF. Variable domain in full (rest from reference TRBV28 and TRBJ1-6): DVKVTQSSRYLVKRTGEKVFLECVQDMDHENMFWYRQDPGLGLRLIYFSYDVKMKEKGDIPEGYSVSREKKERFSLILESASTNQTSMYLCASSPDTVGNSPLHFGNGTRLTVT.

The chain recombines TRBV5-5 with TRBJ1-1; D perhaps matches TRBD1 (6 bases). The CDR3 covers 17 residues. Trimming took 6 bases from V and 5 from J, leaving 26 bases between them. Germline V CDR1 and CDR2: SGHKS, YYEKEE (reference sequence). CDR3 residues: CASTLGRDTLWETEAFF. DNA for the CDR3: TGTGCCAGCACCCTGGGGAGGGACACCTTATGGGAGACTGAAGCTTTCTTT.

The CDR3 DNA sequence: TGTGCCAGCAGTACCCGGGGGGATCAGCCCCAGCATTTT. Translation: CASSTRGDQPQHF. V usage is TRBV6-5 and J usage is TRBJ1-5, with a weak D call TRBD1 (5 bases). V lost 5 bases and J lost 5, with 10 bases in between. The CDR3 is 13 amino acids. Germline-derived CDR1 and CDR2 are MNHEY and SVGAGI.

V gene TRBV11-2 combines with J gene TRBJ1-2; D not certain. The V and J ends lost 2 bases and 4 bases respectively, with 8 bases between them. The CDR3 runs to 13 residues. Germline values: CDR1 SGHAT, CDR2 FQNNGV. The CDR3 DNA follows: TGTGCCAGCAGCTTACTCACCCTCTATGGCTACACCTTC. Translating gives CASSLLTLYGYTF.

The CDR3 protein is CASSSRASSGNTIYF. The CDR3 nucleotides read TGTGCCAGCAGCTCTCGGGCCTCCTCTGGAAACACCATATATTTT. The chain uses TRBV21-1 and TRBJ1-3. TRBV21-1 is noted as a pseudogene. The CDR3 sequence is 15 residues long.

The V gene is TRBV4-1, the J gene TRBJ1-4; D ambiguous. The CDR3 length is 12 residues. Germline CDR1 reads MGHRA; CDR2 reads YSYEKL. The V end was cut by 1 base, the J end by 8 bases, with 5 bases between. CDR3: CASSQVREKLFF. The CDR3 nucleotides read TGCGCCAGCAGCCAAGTGAGAGAAAAACTGTTTTTT.

The V call is TRBV30, the J call TRBJ1-1, with 8 bases that match TRBD1. CDR1 and CDR2 (germline): GTSNPN, SVGIG (reference sequence). With V trimmed by 7 bases and J by 4 bases, 5 bases remained unmatched. This CDR3 contains 12 residues. The CDR3 bases are TGTGCCTCATGGACAGGGCGCACTGAAGCTTTCTTT. This gives the protein CASWTGRTEAFF.